Shown below are 19 T cell receptor beta chains from a single sample sequenced in a study of T cell responses to AZD1222 COVID-19 vaccine. The data were produced by immunoSEQ multiplex PCR, yet TCRdb's version contains in-frame clones alone and is incomplete. The data show 130,000 to 150,000 clones, around nine tenths seen once. The sample was peripheral blood, taken 28 days after the second AZD1222 dose. These receptors came from an adult who received the AZD1222 COVID-19 vaccine.

The rearrangement links TRBV5-1 to TRBJ1-5; 11 nucleotides line up with TRBD1. This CDR3 region has 17 residues. Germline CDR1 reads SGHRS; CDR2 reads YFSETQ. J lost 4 bases, V lost 0 bases, and 6 bases had no gene match. For the CDR3, the DNA is TGCGCCAGCAGCTTGGGCCCCGGGACAGGGGGGAATCAGCCCCAGCATTTT. Amino acids: CASSLGPGTGGNQPQHF. Together with reference TRBV5-1 and TRBJ1-5, the CDR3 gives the full variable domain: KAGVTQTPRYLIKTRGQQVTLSCSPISGHRSVSWYQQTPGQGLQFLFEYFSETQRNKGNFPGRFSGRQFSNSRSEMNVSTLELGDSALYLCASSLGPGTGGNQPQHFGDGTRLSIL.

The gene calls are TRBV6-5 and TRBJ1-1, with a tentative D call TRBD1 (5 bases). The CDR3 sequence is 15 residues long. The V gene lost 5 bases and the J gene lost 2 bases, with 15 bases spanning the gap. Germline V lookup: CDR1 MNHEY, CDR2 SVGAGI. The CDR3 DNA reads as TGTGCCAGCAGTAGACAGTGGCCTCCCAACACTGAAGCTTTCTTT. This translates into CASSRQWPPNTEAFF.

This clone was seen once. The chain carries TRBV2 and TRBJ1-1; D remains unclear. Trimming removed 10 bases at V and 0 bases at J, with 15 bases between. This CDR3 region has 14 residues. Germline-derived CDR1 and CDR2 are SNHLY and FYNNEI. CDR3 residues: CAISRWGMNTEAFF. CDR3 DNA: TGTGCCATCTCCCGGTGGGGAATGAACACTGAAGCTTTCTTT.

The gene calls are TRBV6-1 and TRBJ1-4; unclear D gene. CDR3 length equals 17 residues. The germline V gene has CDR1 MNHNS and CDR2 SASEGT. The V gene lost 1 base and the J gene lost 4 bases, with 16 bases spanning the gap. The CDR3 here is CASSEGLGQSNNEKLFF. In DNA, the CDR3 is TGTGCCAGCAGTGAAGGGTTAGGGCAGTCCAATAATGAAAAACTGTTTTTT.

CDR3 nucleotides: TGTGCCAGCAGCGCACCGGGACTAGCGGGAGTGGATACGCAGTATTTT. Amino acids: CASSAPGLAGVDTQYF. The gene calls are TRBV9 and TRBJ2-3; 14 bases map to TRBD2. There are 16 residues in the CDR3. Germline trimming cut 3 bases from V and 6 bases from J; bases unmatched to any gene: 6. CDR1 and CDR2 (germline): SGDLS, YYNGEE. Using reference TRBV9 and TRBJ2-3 for the parts outside the CDR3, the full variable domain is DSGVTQTPKHLITATGQRVTLRCSPRSGDLSVYWYQQSLDQGLQFLIQYYNGEERAKGNILERFSAQQFPDLHSELNLSSLELGDSALYFCASSAPGLAGVDTQYFGPGTRLTVL.

This clone came up once. The chain recombines TRBV27 with TRBJ1-2; D is uncertain. In germline, CDR1 is MNHEY, CDR2 SMNVEV (reference sequence). V lost 2 bases and J lost 8, with 15 bases in between. There are 14 residues in the CDR3. In DNA, the CDR3 is TGTGCCAGCAGTTTAAGCGGGAGGGCTGGAGGCTACACCTTC. Its protein is CASSLSGRAGGYTF.

The chain employs TRBV30 and TRBJ2-2, with a tentative D call TRBD1 (5 bases). V was pared by 4 bases and J by 7 bases, with 7 bases between. The CDR3 consists of 11 residues. In germline, CDR1 is GTSNPN, CDR2 SVGIG (reference sequence). CDR3 coding DNA: TGTGCCTGGACAGGGTACGGGGAGCTGTTTTTT. It yields the protein CAWTGYGELFF.

CDR3 DNA sequence: TGTGCCAGCAGAACACCTTGGGCAGGGAACACCGGGGAGCTGTTTTTT. It translates to CASRTPWAGNTGELFF. The chain links TRBV2 to TRBJ2-2; D unclear. The CDR3 has 16 amino acids. Trimming cost V 6 bases and J 1 base, with 15 bases left between them. Germline V gene lookup returns CDR1 SNHLY and CDR2 FYNNEI.

The CDR3 sequence is CASSSGQGNGYTF. Here the CDR3 DNA reads TGTGCCAGCAGTTCGGGACAGGGTAATGGCTACACCTTC. The chain carries TRBV27 and TRBJ1-2; 9 bases are a match to TRBD1. Germline-derived CDR1 and CDR2 are MNHEY and SMNVEV (reference sequence). After removal of 4 bases from V and 6 bases from J, the junction contained 3 bases not matched to a gene. The CDR3 contains 13 residues.

The chain combines TRBV5-4 with TRBJ2-1; TRBD1 might be the D (6 bases). Per the germline V gene, CDR1 is SGHNT and CDR2 is YYREEE (reference sequence). The V end was cut by 4 bases, the J end by 4 bases, with 12 bases between. The CDR3 is 14 amino acids. CDR3 region: CASSQTQGYNEQFF. The CDR3 nucleotides are TGTGCCAGCAGCCAGACACAGGGATACAATGAGCAGTTCTTC.

V gene TRBV10-3 combines with J gene TRBJ2-5; D gene unclear. This CDR3 has 13 residues. V was trimmed by 4 bases and J by 5 bases, leaving 11 bases between them. Germline V gene lookup returns CDR1 ENHRY and CDR2 SYGVKD. The CDR3 coding sequence is TGTGCCATCAGTGTTCAAGTCGGGGAGACCCAGTACTTC. Its translation: CAISVQVGETQYF.

The chain employs TRBV2 and TRBJ1-6; perhaps TRBD1 as D (6 bases). Germline V gene sequence: CDR1 SNHLY, CDR2 FYNNEI. The CDR3 runs 15 residues. Trimming stripped 9 bases from V and 8 bases from J, with 20 bases between. In DNA form, the CDR3 reads TGTGCCAGGAGCTGGGCCGGGGGGCAATATTCACCCCTCCACTTT. Protein sequence: CARSWAGGQYSPLHF.

The chain combines TRBV13 with TRBJ1-2; D is unresolved. The V gene's germline CDR1 is PRHDT and CDR2 FYEKMQ (reference sequence). Trimming pared 5 bases from V and 3 bases from J, leaving 7 bases between. The CDR3 covers 12 residues. CDR3 DNA: TGTGCCAGCAGCACGGACGACTATGGCTACACCTTC. Translating gives CASSTDDYGYTF.

The V and J genes are TRBV7-8 and TRBJ2-2; D not certain. The germline CDR1 and CDR2 sequences are SGHVS and FQNEAQ. The CDR3 has 16 amino acids. Trimming took off 1 base at V and 0 bases at J, with 9 bases between the two ends. CDR3 in amino acids: CASSLGPVANTGELFF. CDR3 in DNA: TGTGCCAGCAGCTTAGGGCCGGTCGCGAACACCGGGGAGCTGTTTTTT.

The chain carries TRBV4-2 and TRBJ2-3, with 10 bases identical to TRBD2. Germline values: CDR1 LGHNA, CDR2 YNFKEQ. The ends lost 3 bases at V and 3 bases at J; junction bases unmatched: 12. The CDR3 sequence is 18 residues long. CDR3 nucleotides: TGTGCCAGCAGCCAGAGTCCTCCAGCGGGAGGGCCGACAGATACGCAGTATTTT. Protein sequence: CASSQSPPAGGPTDTQYF.

This clone was counted between two and nine times. CDR3 nucleotides: TGTGCCAGCAGTTTAGTTATAGTCAATGAGCAGTTCTTC. Protein sequence: CASSLVIVNEQFF. The genes are TRBV12-3 or TRBV12-4 and TRBJ2-1; D remains ambiguous. The CDR3 length is 13 residues. The V end was cut by 1 base, the J end by 6 bases, with 7 bases between.

V and J are TRBV28 and TRBJ2-1; D is unclear. Per the germline V gene, CDR1 is MDHEN and CDR2 is SYDVKM. There are 12 residues in the CDR3. V was cut by 7 bases and J by 3 bases, with 7 bases left in between. This chain's CDR3 is CASTQIYNEQFF. The CDR3 DNA sequence: TGTGCCAGCACCCAAATCTACAATGAGCAGTTCTTC.

V and J are TRBV5-1 and TRBJ2-4, with D perhaps TRBD1 or TRBD2 (5 bases each). The ends were cut back, 6 bases at V and 4 bases at J, with 17 bases in the middle. Germline CDR1 and CDR2: SGHRS and YFSETQ. The CDR3 length is 15 residues. This CDR3 reads CASTRDGLGKNIQYF. Here the CDR3 DNA reads TGCGCCAGCACCCGGGACGGACTCGGGAAAAACATTCAGTACTTC. Supplemented by reference TRBV5-1 and TRBJ2-4, the full variable domain reads KAGVTQTPRYLIKTRGQQVTLSCSPISGHRSVSWYQQTPGQGLQFLFEYFSETQRNKGNFPGRFSGRQFSNSRSEMNVSTLELGDSALYLCASTRDGLGKNIQYFGAGTRLSVL.

The CDR3 loop reads CASSLRDIPNTGELFF. The CDR3 nucleotides are TGCGCCAGCAGCCTCCGGGACATCCCGAACACCGGGGAGCTGTTTTTT. The rearrangement links TRBV4-1 to TRBJ2-2; TRBD1 might be the D (6 bases). CDR1 and CDR2 from the germline V gene are MGHRA and YSYEKL. CDR3 length: 16 residues. Trimming removed 4 bases at V and 0 bases at J, with 12 bases between.